The entry below describes one T cell receptor beta chain. The target antigen is unknown. This record belongs to a study of OX40 agonist ivuxolimab in advanced cancers. General study points: More expanded clones were seen, on average, in CD8+ T cells than in CD4+. Both CD4+ and CD8+ T cell populations in blood had undergone clonal expansion by week 6 at 0.1 to 3.0 mg/kg.

TCRdb's table, derived via immunoSEQ multiplex PCR, lists solely in-frame clones and lacks some. This table holds some 71,000 clones, around 86% found once. This specimen consisted of CD4+ or CD8+ T cells sorted from blood, obtained in a trial of the OX40 agonist ivuxolimab. The clonotype comes from an adult with an advanced solid tumor such as melanoma, head and neck, liver or kidney cancer.

This CDR3 is CASSLESQETQYF. DNA of the CDR3: TGTGCCAGCAGCTTAGAGTCCCAGGAGACCCAGTACTTC. The genes are TRBV7-9 and TRBJ2-5; D remains ambiguous. V was shortened by 1 base and J by 5 bases, with 8 bases between the two germline ends. This CDR3 has 13 amino acids. Germline V gene lookup returns CDR1 SEHNR and CDR2 FQNEAQ (reference sequence).